The T cell receptor (beta chain) described here comes from a study of monozygotic twins with cystic fibrosis (dated by TCRdb to the early 2020s). The study in broad terms: Barcoded libraries were made from three micrograms of fragmented DNA using approximately 14 PCR cycles. TCR beta repertoires were compared within and between 16 monozygotic twin pairs with cystic fibrosis so that genetic influence on V and J gene usage could be assessed. The cohort comprised ten female and six male twin pairs aged about 2.0 to 36.4 years, median approximately 8.8 years, mostly children and adolescents. Twins were ranked among some 1,100 cohort participants for weight-for-height and FEVPerc (FEV1 disease centile) at the day of blood sampling. Data for three of the twin pairs had been reported previously in another context. Paper-wide results and their limitations: Nucleotide-identical clonotype sharing was significantly higher within monozygotic CF twin pairs than between unrelated CF individuals (P = 0.000026, Mann-Whitney). Simpson clonality was generally low (median about 0.0097), suggesting a naive-dominated repertoire, with higher clonality in the most severely affected patients. V gene usage was most similar to the co-twin in 13 of 16 pairs, and J usage was most similar to the co-twin in 8 of 16 pairs, which suggests genetic constraints. The cohort was small, and the number of shared CDR3s showed no association with age, concordance or disease severity.

Following the manufacturer's instructions, TCR beta CDR3 regions were amplified by multiplex PCR with the immunoSEQ immune profiling system. An Illumina NextSeq system was used to carry out the sequencing. Per the original workflow: The immunoSEQ Analyzer platform handled processing of the sequence data, and clonality was calculated by taking the square root of Simpson's index of productive rearrangements. V and J usage similarity was measured by Jensen-Shannon distance, and CDR3 generation probabilities were computed with OLGA. Shared CDR3 sequences were searched in the immuneACCESS database (August 2020) and in VDJdb (December 2020). TCRdb stores this immuneACCESS table with in-frame sequences only. Part of the clones is absent; in the studies checked, under half of the shortfall reflects unresolved V genes, and no reason is known for the rest. The V and J calls and clone size come from that table; D and trimming were worked out from the DNA. This sample is represented by 15,000 to 20,000 clones; around 96% of them were singletons. Approximately 0.57% of the sample is in the top ten clones.

Inclusive of the bounding cysteine and phenylalanine, the CDR3 is 18 residues long. This entry keeps only the CDR3 DNA: 54 bases, framed from base 1. V is shortened by 1 base, J by 3 bases, and the region joining them spans 19 bases. From the germline V gene, CDR1 is SNHLY and CDR2 is FYNNEI. The twin pairs came from the European Cystic Fibrosis Twin and Sibling Study Cohort, which recruited patients from about 160 CF clinics across 14 European countries. Zygosity and CFTR genotype were verified in-house, with zygosity tested by multiplex PCR of nine short tandem repeat loci. Peripheral blood was sampled from each twin, with clinical parameters recorded on the day of blood sampling. Genomic DNA was isolated from peripheral blood cells with phenol/chloroform and kept in TE buffer at 4 degrees C. As concerns this clone: This receptor's antigen is unknown. Base quality data are lacking; no much larger clone is found one base away.

The chain was built from TRBV2 and TRBJ1-3; the D gene assignment is ambiguous. Specimen: blood. The sequence was collected from a girl aged 2-10 years with cystic fibrosis. This receptor has the CDR3 CASSEVGMSISGGNTIYF. The nucleotide sequence reads TGTGCCAGCAGTGAAGTAGGGATGTCTATCTCGGGTGGAAACACCATATATTTT.